The T cell receptor beta chain under discussion was sequenced for a study of blood T cell repertoires in COVID-19. TCRdb keeps only in-frame clones here, not all; method: immunoSEQ multiplex PCR. The sample shows approximately 60,000 clones, 65% to 85% of them seen only once. The ends lost 0 bases at V and 2 bases at J; junction bases unmatched: 5. The CDR3 extends over 18 amino acids. The V gene's germline CDR1 is SGHVS and CDR2 FQNEAQ. Specimen: peripheral blood. The rearrangement uses TRBV7-8 and TRBJ1-5; 12 nucleotides agree with TRBD1. The sequence was collected from a man between 60 and 70 years old with acute or convalescent COVID-19. The CDR3 coding sequence is TGTGCCAGCAGCTTAGCGGGACAGGGGGCTAACGGCAATCAGCCCCAGCATTTT. It translates to CASSLAGQGANGNQPQHF.